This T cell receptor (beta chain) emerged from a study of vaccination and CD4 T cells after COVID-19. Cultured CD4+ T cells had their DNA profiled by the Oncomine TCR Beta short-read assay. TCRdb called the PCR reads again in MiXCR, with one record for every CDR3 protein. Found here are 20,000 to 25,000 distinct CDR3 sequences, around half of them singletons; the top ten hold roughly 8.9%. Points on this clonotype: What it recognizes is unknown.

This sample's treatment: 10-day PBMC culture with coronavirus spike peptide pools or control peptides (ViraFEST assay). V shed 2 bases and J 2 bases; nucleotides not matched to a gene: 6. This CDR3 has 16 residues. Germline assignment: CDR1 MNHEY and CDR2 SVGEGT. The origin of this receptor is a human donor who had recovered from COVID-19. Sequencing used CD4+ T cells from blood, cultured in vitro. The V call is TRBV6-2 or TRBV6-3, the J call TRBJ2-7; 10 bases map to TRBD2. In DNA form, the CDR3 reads TGTGCCAGCAGTTACCTCTCCAGCGGGAGGGCCTACGAGCAGTACTTC. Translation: CASSYLSSGRAYEQYF.